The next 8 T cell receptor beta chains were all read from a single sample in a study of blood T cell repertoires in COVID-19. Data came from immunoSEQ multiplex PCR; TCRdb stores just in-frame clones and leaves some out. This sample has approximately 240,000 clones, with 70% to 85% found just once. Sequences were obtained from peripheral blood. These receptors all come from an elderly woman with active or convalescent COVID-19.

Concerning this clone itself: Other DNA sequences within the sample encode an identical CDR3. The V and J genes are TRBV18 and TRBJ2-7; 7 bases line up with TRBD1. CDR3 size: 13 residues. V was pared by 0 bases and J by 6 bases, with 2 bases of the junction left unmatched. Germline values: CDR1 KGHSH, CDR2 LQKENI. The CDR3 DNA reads TGTGCCAGCTCACCACCGGGACAGTCCGAGCAGTACTTC. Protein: CASSPPGQSEQYF.

CDR3 sequence reads: CSVPRGSNTQYF. DNA of the CDR3: TGCAGCGTTCCCCGAGGCTCAAATACGCAGTATTTT. This sequence joins TRBV29-1 and TRBJ2-3; D gene unclear. V was pared by 5 bases and J by 7 bases, with 13 bases between. This CDR3 has 12 residues. Germline V lookup: CDR1 SQVTM, CDR2 ANQGSEA.

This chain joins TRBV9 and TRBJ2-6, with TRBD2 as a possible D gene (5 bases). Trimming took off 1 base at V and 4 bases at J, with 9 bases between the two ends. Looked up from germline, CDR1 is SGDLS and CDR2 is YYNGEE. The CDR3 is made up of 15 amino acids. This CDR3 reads CASSVFGMGANVLTF. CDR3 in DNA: TGTGCCAGCAGCGTATTCGGGATGGGGGCCAACGTCCTGACTTTC.

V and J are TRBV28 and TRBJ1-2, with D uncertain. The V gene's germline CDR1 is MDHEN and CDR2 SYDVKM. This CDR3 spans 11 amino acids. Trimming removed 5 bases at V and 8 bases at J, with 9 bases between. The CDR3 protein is CASSQLVGYTF. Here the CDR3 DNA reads TGTGCCAGCAGTCAACTCGTGGGCTACACCTTC.

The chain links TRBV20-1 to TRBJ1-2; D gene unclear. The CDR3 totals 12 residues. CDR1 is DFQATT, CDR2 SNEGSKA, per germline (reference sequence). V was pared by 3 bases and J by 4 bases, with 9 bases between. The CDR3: CSASETSYGYTF. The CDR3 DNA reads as TGCAGTGCTAGTGAAACATCCTATGGCTACACCTTC.

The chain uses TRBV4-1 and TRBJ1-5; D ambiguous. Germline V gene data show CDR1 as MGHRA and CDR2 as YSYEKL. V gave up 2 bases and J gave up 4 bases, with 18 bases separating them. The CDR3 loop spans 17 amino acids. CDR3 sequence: CASSQSFQAALNQPQHF. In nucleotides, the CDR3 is TGCGCCAGCAGCCAATCCTTTCAGGCAGCCCTAAATCAGCCCCAGCATTTT.

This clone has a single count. This chain's CDR3 is CATSGMVGGGYEQYF. As DNA, the CDR3 is TGTGCCACCAGTGGGATGGTTGGGGGAGGCTACGAGCAGTACTTC. The chain links TRBV24-1 to TRBJ2-7; the D gene is possibly TRBD2 (6 bases). CDR1 is KGHDR and CDR2 is SFDVKD in the germline V gene. The ends were cut back, 5 bases at V and 3 bases at J, with 16 bases in the middle. This CDR3 region has 15 residues.

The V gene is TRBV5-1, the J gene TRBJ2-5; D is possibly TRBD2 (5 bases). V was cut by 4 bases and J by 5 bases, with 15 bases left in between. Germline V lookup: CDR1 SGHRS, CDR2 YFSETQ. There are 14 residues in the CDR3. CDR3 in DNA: TGCGCCAGCAGCCCCCCCCGACCGGGGGAGACCCAGTACTTC. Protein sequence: CASSPPRPGETQYF.